The sequence of this T cell receptor (beta chain) was determined in a study of identical twins. General study results and limits: Abundant beta clonotypes from cord blood bore fewer insertions; memory repertoires lacked this pattern. Twins showed weaker excess sharing in their beta out-of-frame sequences.

A universal primer site was added by template switching, and unique molecular identifiers were carried by the cDNA. TCRdb processed the 5' RACE reads anew with MiXCR; each CDR3 protein has one entry. The sample holds roughly 250,000 distinct CDR3 sequences, approximately 8% seen once. A few counts support this clonotype. Its antigen is unidentified. The CDR3 length is 14 residues. These same records also appear under a second study, on yellow fever vaccine responses in identical twins. That work adds: Vaccine-induced T cell responses in twins were reportedly observed to appear partly convergent, partly personalized.

The sample was CD8+ T cells sorted from blood. The chain carries TRBV21-1 and TRBJ2-3. TRBV21-1 is tagged as a pseudogene. The source is a woman aged 18-29 years in good health. The CDR3 sequence is CASSKGRATDTQYF. In nucleotides, the CDR3 is TGTGCCAGCAGCAAAGGGCGAGCGACGGATACGCAGTATTTT.